The 3 T cell receptor beta chains below all came from one sample that was sequenced in a study of cytomegalovirus exposure and HLA in healthy donors. The PCR used 60 Vbeta and 13 Jbeta primers. Profiled with immunoSEQ multiplex PCR; TCRdb holds only in-frame clones, not every one. Of approximately 60,000 clones listed, about 80% were seen once; the top ten hold 1.7%. Specimen: PBMCs. The receptor set was obtained from a man aged 40-49 years in good health and CMV-seronegative.

This chain links TRBV27 with TRBJ1-2; TRBD1 aligns across 7 bases. CDR1 is MNHEY and CDR2 is SMNVEV in the germline V gene (reference sequence). V shed 2 bases and J 4 bases; nucleotides not matched to a gene: 13. This CDR3 has 17 residues. The CDR3 coding sequence is TGTGCCAGCAGTTTAAGGGCTAATCAGGGGGACCCCTATGGCTACACCTTC. It yields the protein CASSLRANQGDPYGYTF.

As DNA, the CDR3 is TGTGCCAGCAGTGTACTCGGGACAGGGGCCTCCTACGAGCAGTACTTC. It codes for CASSVLGTGASYEQYF. The V and J genes are TRBV6-6 and TRBJ2-7, with TRBD1 matching over 10 bases. The V gene's germline CDR1 is MNHNY and CDR2 SVGAGI (reference sequence). The CDR3 runs 16 residues. J was trimmed by 0 bases and V by 5 bases; bases with no gene match: 7.

This clone was picked up one time. The CDR3 DNA reads TGCGCCAGCAGCTCCCCGGGCAATGAGCAGTTCTTC. Translated, it gives CASSSPGNEQFF. The rearrangement joins TRBV5-1 to TRBJ2-1; D not certain. The CDR3 runs 12 residues. Germline V CDR1 and CDR2: SGHRS, YFSETQ. V lost 3 bases and J 6 bases, leaving 7 bases between the germline ends.